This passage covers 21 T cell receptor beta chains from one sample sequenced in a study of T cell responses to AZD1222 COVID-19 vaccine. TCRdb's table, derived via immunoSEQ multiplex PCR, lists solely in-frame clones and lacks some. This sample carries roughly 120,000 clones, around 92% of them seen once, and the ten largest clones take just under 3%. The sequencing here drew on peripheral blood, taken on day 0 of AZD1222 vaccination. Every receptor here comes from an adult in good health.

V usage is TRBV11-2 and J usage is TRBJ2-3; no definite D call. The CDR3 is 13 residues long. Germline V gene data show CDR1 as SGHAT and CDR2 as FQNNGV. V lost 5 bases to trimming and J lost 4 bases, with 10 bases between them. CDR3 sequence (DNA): TGTGCCAGCAGCCAGTCGGTTGCAGATACGCAGTATTTT. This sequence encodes CASSQSVADTQYF.

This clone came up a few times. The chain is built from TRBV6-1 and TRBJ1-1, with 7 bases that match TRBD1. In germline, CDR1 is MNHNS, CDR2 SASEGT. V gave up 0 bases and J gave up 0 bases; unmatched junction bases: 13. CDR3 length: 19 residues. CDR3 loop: CASSEARQGWSRLNTEAFF. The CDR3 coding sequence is TGTGCCAGCAGTGAAGCCAGACAGGGTTGGTCAAGACTGAACACTGAAGCTTTCTTT.

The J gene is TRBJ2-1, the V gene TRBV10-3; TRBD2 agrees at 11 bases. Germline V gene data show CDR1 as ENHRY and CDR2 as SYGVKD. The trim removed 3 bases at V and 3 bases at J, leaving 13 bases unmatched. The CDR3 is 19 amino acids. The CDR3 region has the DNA TGTGCCATCAGTGACCTGGGGCTAGCGGGAGGAAAGAACTACAATGAGCAGTTCTTC. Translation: CAISDLGLAGGKNYNEQFF.

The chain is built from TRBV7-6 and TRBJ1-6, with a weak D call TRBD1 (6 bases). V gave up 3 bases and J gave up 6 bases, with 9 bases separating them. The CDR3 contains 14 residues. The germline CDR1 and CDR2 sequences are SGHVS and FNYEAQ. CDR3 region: CASSFGQFNSPLHF. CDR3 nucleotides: TGTGCCAGCAGCTTCGGACAGTTTAATTCACCCCTCCACTTT.

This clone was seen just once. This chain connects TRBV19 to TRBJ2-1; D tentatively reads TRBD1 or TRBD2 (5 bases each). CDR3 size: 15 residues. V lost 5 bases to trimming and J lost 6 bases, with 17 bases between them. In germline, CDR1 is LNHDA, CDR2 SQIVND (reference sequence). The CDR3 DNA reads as TGTGCCAGTAGTTCCCCGGGGCAAGGCTTCAATGAGCAGTTCTTC. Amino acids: CASSSPGQGFNEQFF.

In DNA form, the CDR3 reads TGTGCCAGCAGCATCTACACGGGGCCGACGACTGAGCAGTACTTC. This encodes CASSIYTGPTTEQYF. The chain joins TRBV7-8 to TRBJ2-7; either TRBD1 or TRBD2 may supply D (5 bases each). The CDR3 spans 15 residues. Germline-derived CDR1 and CDR2 are SGHVS and FQNEAQ. V was cut by 5 bases and J by 7 bases, with 21 bases left in between.

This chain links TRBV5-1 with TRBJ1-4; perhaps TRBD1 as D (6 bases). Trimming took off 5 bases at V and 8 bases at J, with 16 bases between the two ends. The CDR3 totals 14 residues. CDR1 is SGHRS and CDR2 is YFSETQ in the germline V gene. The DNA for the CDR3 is TGCGCCAGCAGTGTCCGGACAGCAGGCGAAAAACTGTTTTTT. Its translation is CASSVRTAGEKLFF.

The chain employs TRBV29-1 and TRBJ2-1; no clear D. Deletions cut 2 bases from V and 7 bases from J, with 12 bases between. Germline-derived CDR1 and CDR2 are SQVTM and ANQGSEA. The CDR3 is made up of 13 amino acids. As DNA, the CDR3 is TGCAGCGTTGAACTGGCTTATAATAATGAGCAGTTCTTC. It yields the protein CSVELAYNNEQFF.

The DNA of the CDR3 is TGCGCCAGCAGCTTGGAACGGAATCAGCCCCAGCATTTT. Translated: CASSLERNQPQHF. J is TRBJ1-5 and V is TRBV5-1; D is unresolved. The CDR3 spans 13 residues. V lost 0 bases, J lost 4 bases, and 5 bases lay in between. The germline CDR1 and CDR2 sequences are SGHRS and YFSETQ.

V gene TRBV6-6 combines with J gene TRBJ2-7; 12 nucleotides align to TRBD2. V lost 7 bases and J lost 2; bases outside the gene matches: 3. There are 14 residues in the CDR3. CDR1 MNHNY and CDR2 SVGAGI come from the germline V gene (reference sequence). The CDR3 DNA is TGTGCCAGCAACGGACTAGCGGGAACCTACGAGCAGTACTTC. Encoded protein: CASNGLAGTYEQYF.

CDR3 amino acids: CASSPTGGLAYNEQFF. The CDR3 nucleotides read TGCGCCAGCAGTCCCACCGGTGGGCTAGCCTACAATGAGCAGTTCTTC. V usage is TRBV23-1 and J usage is TRBJ2-1; D is unresolved. TRBV23-1 is classed as an ORF, of uncertain function. CDR3 size: 16 residues. Trimming took 4 bases from V and 2 from J, leaving 15 bases between them.

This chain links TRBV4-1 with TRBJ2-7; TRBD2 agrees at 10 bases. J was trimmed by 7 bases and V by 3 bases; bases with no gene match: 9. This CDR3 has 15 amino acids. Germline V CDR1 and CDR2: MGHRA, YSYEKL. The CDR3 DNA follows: TGCGCCAGCAGCCACCTAGCGGGAGTACTGGGGGAGCAGTACTTC. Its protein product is CASSHLAGVLGEQYF.

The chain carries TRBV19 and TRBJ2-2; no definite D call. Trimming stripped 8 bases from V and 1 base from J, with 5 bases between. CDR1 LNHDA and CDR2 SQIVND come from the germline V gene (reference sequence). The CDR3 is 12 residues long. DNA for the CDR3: TGTGCCAGTCCGGGGAACACCGGGGAGCTGTTTTTT. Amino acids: CASPGNTGELFF.

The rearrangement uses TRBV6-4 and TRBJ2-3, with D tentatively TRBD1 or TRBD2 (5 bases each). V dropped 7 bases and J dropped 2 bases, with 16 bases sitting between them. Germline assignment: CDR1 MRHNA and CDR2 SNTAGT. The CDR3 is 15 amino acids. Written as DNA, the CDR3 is TGTGCCAGCACCCCGGGGAGCGGACACACAGATACGCAGTATTTT. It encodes CASTPGSGHTDTQYF.

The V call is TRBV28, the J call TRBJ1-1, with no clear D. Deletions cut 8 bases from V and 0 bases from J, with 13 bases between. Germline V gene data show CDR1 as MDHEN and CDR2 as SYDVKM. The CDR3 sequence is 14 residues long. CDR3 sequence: CASWPGALNTEAFF. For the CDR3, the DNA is TGTGCCAGCTGGCCGGGAGCCTTGAACACTGAAGCTTTCTTT.

DNA of the CDR3: TGTGCCAGCAGCGCGATGAGGGCCGCAGATACGCAGTATTTT. This encodes CASSAMRAADTQYF. The rearrangement links TRBV2 to TRBJ2-3; D might be TRBD2 (5 bases). This CDR3 spans 14 amino acids. Per germline, CDR1 SNHLY and CDR2 FYNNEI. The V end lost 6 bases, the J end lost 4 bases, and 14 bases lay between the germline ends.

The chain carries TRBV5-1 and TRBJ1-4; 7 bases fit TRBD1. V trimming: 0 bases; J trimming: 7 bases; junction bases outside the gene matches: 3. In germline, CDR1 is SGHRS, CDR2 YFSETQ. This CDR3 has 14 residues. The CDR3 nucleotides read TGCGCCAGCAGCTTGGGAGGACAGGCTGAAAAACTGTTTTTT. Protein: CASSLGGQAEKLFF.

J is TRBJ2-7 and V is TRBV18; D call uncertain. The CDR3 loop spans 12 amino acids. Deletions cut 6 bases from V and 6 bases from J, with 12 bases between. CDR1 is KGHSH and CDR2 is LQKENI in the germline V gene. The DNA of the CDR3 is TGTGCCAGCTCGCCTAAGGGTAGCGAGCAGTACTTC. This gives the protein CASSPKGSEQYF. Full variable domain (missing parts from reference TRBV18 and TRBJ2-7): NAGVMQNPRHLVRRRGQEARLRCSPMKGHSHVYWYRQLPEEGLKFMVYLQKENIIDESGMPKERFSAEFPKEGPSILRIQQVVRGDSAAYFCASSPKGSEQYFGPGTRLTVT.

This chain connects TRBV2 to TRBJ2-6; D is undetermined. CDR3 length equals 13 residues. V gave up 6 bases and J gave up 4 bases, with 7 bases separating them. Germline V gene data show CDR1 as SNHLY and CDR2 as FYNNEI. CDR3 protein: CASRVSGANVLTF. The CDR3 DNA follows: TGTGCCAGCAGGGTATCCGGGGCCAACGTCCTGACTTTC.

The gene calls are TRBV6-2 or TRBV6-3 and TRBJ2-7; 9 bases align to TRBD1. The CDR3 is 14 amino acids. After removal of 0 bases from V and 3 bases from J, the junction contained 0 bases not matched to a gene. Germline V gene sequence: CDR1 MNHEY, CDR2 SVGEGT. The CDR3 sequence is CASSYSTGGYEQYF. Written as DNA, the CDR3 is TGTGCCAGCAGTTACTCGACAGGGGGCTACGAGCAGTACTTC.

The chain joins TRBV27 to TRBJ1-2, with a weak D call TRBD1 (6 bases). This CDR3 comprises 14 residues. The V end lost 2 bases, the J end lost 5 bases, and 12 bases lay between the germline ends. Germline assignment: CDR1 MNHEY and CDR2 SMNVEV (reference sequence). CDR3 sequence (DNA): TGTGCCAGCAGTTTAATGCGGGACAATTATGGCTACACCTTC. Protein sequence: CASSLMRDNYGYTF.